The clone carrying this T cell receptor (beta chain) has just a few counts. TCRdb processed the reads anew with MiXCR; each CDR3 protein has one entry. The sample yields some 600,000 distinct CDR3 sequences, less than 25% seen once. CDR3 size: 15 residues. With 5 bases clipped from V and 0 bases from J, the junction kept 7 bases outside the gene matches. CDR1 is DFQATT and CDR2 is SNEGSKA in the germline V gene (reference sequence). This record comes from a study of T cell repertoires in cytomegalovirus infection. Study-wide context: Public TCR beta signatures marked donors with CMV infection and the matching HLA.

V usage is TRBV20-1 and J usage is TRBJ1-5, with 7 bases fitting TRBD1. This receptor was identified in a human donor in good health (CMV status not recorded). Some clones in this sample may be carry-over from other donors' samples. What was sequenced was CD8+ T cells from PBMCs. CDR3: CSASDRDYSNQPQHF. As DNA, the CDR3 is TGCAGTGCTTCCGACAGGGATTATAGCAATCAGCCCCAGCATTTT.